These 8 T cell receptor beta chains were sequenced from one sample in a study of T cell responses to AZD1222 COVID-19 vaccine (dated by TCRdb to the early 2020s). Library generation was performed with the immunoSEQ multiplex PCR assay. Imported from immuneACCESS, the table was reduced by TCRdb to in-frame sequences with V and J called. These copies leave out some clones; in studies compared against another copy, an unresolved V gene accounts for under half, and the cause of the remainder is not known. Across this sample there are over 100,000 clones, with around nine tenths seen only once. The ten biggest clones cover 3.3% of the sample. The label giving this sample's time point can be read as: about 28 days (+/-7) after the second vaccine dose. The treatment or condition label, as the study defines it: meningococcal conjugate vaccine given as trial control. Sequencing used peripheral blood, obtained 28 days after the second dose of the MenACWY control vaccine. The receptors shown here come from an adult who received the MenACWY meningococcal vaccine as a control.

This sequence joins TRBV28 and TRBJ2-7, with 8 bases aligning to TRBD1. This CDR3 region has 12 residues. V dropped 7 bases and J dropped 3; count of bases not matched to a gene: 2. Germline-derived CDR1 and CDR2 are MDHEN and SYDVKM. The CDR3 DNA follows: TGTGCCAGCAAGGACAGGGACTACGAGCAGTACTTC. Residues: CASKDRDYEQYF.

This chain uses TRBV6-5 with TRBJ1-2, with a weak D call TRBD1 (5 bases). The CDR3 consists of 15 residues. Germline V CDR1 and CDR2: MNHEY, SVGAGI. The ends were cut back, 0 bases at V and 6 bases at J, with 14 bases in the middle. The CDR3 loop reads CASSYSGSGGDGYTF. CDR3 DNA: TGTGCCAGCAGTTACTCTGGCAGCGGGGGGGATGGCTACACCTTC.

In nucleotides, the CDR3 is TGTGCCAGCAGTACCCTCATAACCGGTGAGAACACTGAAGCTTTCTTT. This encodes CASSTLITGENTEAFF. V is TRBV6-2 or TRBV6-3 and J is TRBJ1-1, with D unclear. V was shortened by 5 bases and J by 1 base, with 17 bases between the two germline ends. CDR3 length: 16 amino acids. Germline CDR1 is MNHEY and CDR2 is SVGEGT.

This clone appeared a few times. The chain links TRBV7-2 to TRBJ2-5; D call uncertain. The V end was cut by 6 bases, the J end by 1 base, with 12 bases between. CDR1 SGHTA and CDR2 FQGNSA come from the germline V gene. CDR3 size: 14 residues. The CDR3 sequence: CASSRGRSQETQYF. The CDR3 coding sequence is TGTGCCAGCAGTCGCGGACGGAGCCAAGAGACCCAGTACTTC.

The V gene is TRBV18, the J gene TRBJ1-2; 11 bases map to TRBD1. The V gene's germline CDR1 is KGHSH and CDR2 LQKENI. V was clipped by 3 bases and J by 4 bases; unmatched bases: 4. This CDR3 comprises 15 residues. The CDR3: CASSPLGQGGYGYTF. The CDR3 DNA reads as TGTGCCAGCTCACCTCTGGGACAGGGGGGCTATGGCTACACCTTC. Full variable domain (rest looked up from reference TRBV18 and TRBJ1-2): NAGVMQNPRHLVRRRGQEARLRCSPMKGHSHVYWYRQLPEEGLKFMVYLQKENIIDESGMPKERFSAEFPKEGPSILRIQQVVRGDSAAYFCASSPLGQGGYGYTFGSGTRLTVV.

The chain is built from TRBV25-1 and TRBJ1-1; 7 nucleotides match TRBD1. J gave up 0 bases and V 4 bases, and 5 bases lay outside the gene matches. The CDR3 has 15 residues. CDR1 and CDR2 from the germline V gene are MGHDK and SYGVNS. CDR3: CASSGHRGVNTEAFF. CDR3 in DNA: TGTGCCAGCAGTGGACACAGGGGAGTGAACACTGAAGCTTTCTTT.

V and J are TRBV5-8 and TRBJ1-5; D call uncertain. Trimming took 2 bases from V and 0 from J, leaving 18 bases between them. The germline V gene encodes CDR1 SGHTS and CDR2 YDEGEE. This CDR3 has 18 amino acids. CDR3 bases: TGTGCCAGCAGCTTATATAGGGCAGATACATATAGCAATCAGCCCCAGCATTTT. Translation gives CASSLYRADTYSNQPQHF.

CDR3 protein: CSVEVTSSGSYEQYF. The CDR3 nucleotides read TGCAGCGTTGAAGTGACGAGTAGCGGGTCCTACGAGCAGTACTTC. The V gene is TRBV29-1, the J gene TRBJ2-7; 7 bases map to TRBD2. The germline CDR1 and CDR2 sequences are SQVTM and ANQGSEA. The CDR3 contains 15 residues. The V segment lost 1 base and the J segment 1 base; nucleotides outside the gene matches: 7.